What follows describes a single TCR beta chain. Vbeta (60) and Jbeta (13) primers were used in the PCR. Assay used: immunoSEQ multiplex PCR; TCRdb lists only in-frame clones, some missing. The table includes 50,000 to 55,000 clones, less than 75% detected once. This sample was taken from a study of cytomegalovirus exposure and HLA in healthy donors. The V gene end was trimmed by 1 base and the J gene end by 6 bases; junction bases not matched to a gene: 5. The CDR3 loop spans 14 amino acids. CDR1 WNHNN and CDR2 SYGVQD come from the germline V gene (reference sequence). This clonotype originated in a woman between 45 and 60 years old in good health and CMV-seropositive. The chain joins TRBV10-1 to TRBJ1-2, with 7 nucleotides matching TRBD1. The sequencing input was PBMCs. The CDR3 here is CASSEFPDRHGYTF. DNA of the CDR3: TGCGCCAGCAGTGAGTTTCCGGACAGGCATGGCTACACCTTC.